This record looks at one T cell receptor beta chain sequence and its context. Its antigen is not identified. The data were produced by immunoSEQ multiplex PCR, yet TCRdb's version contains in-frame clones alone and is incomplete. The data contain about 86,000 clones, approximately 86% of them singletons. The germline CDR1 and CDR2 sequences are GTSNPN and SVGIG (reference sequence). The CDR3 totals 11 residues. Trimming left V 5 bases short and J 4 bases short, with 9 bases between. This specimen comes from a study of radiation and T cells in renal cell carcinoma. The time point denotes: blood 4 weeks post-SBRT, at nephrectomy. Documented treatment: 15 Gy SBRT to primary tumor, nephrectomy 4 weeks later. Nephrectomy followed 15 Gy stereotactic body radiation by 4 weeks. Blood was sampled at baseline, 2 weeks and 4 weeks after SBRT. Study-level points and caveats: Top tumor clonotypes rose in blood 2 weeks post-radiation, then contracted.

The receptor was isolated from a man aged 45-60 years with renal cell carcinoma. The source was blood, collected from a patient whose treatment included radiotherapy and nephrectomy. The chain uses TRBV30 and TRBJ2-7, with D perhaps TRBD1 (5 bases). DNA for the CDR3: TGTGCCTGGGGGGCCTCGTACGAGCAGTACTTC. Residues: CAWGASYEQYF.